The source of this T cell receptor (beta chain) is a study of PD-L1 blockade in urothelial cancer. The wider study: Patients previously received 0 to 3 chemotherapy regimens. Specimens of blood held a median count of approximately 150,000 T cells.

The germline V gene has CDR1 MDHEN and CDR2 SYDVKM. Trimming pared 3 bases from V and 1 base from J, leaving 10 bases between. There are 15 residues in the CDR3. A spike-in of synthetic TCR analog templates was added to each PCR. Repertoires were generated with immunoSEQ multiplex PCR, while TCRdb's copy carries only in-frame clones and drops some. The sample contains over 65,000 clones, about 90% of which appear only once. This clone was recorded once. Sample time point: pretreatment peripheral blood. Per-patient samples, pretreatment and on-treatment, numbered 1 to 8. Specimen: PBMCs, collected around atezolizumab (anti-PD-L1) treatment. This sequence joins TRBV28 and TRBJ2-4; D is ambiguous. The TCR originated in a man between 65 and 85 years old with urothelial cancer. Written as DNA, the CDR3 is TGTGCCAGCAGTTTTCTAGAGAGGGCCAAAAACATTCAGTACTTC. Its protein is CASSFLERAKNIQYF.